Listed below are T cell receptor beta chains from one sample, sequenced in a study of blood T cells in healthy people across ages. One entry per CDR3 protein results from TCRdb running MiXCR on the 5' RACE reads. There are roughly 1.6 million distinct CDR3 sequences in the sample; roughly 32% occur only once, and 11% lies in the top ten. The sample consisted of blood. The receptor set was obtained from a woman aged 25 to 39 in good health. CDR3s include the opening cysteine and the closing phenylalanine or tryptophan. D genes are given only for firm matches. Size tells how often a clone was seen (once, few, many) or the class of an expanded clone, and some rows leave it out.

size	D	V	J	DNA	CDR3
NA	TRBD2	TRBV7-2	TRBJ2-5	TGTGCCAGCAGCTGGGGGACTATGGTGGGGGAGACCCAGTACTTC	CASSWGTMVGETQYF
few	NA	TRBV20-1	TRBJ1-2	TGCAGTGCCCCAAGGTGGGAGGTCGCGTCCTATGGCTACACCTTC	CSAPRWEVASYGYTF
few	NA	TRBV28	TRBJ2-4	TGTGCCAGCAGTTTCGGGTCGGGGATGGCGGCCAAAAACATTCAGTACTTC	CASSFGSGMAAKNIQYF
NA	NA	TRBV24-1	TRBJ1-2	TGTGCCACCAGTGATACCCAGGGGTATGGCTACACCTTC	CATSDTQGYGYTF
NA	TRBD1	TRBV9	TRBJ2-1	TGTGCCAGCAGCGTAAAAACAGGGGGTAACGATGAGCAGTTCTTC	CASSVKTGGNDEQFF
few	NA	TRBV5-1	TRBJ2-1	TGCGCCAGCAGCTTGGGGCTTACCGGGGATGAGCAGTTCTTC	CASSLGLTGDEQFF
many	NA	TRBV5-1	TRBJ1-1	TGTGCCAGCAGCTGGGGAGTGAACACTGAAGCTTTCTTT	CASSWGVNTEAFF
NA	NA	TRBV4-1	TRBJ2-7	TGCGCCAGCAGCCAAGGGAGAGCCGCCGGCTACGAGCGGTACTTC	CASSQGRAAGYERYF
NA	NA	TRBV14	TRBJ2-7	TGTGCCAGCAGCCAGACAGACAGAAACTACGAGCAGTACTTC	CASSQTDRNYEQYF
few	NA	TRBV12-3/TRBV12-4	TRBJ1-2	TGTGCCAGCAGTCACATCGGGGAGGGCTATGGCTACACCTTC	CASSHIGEGYGYTF
NA	TRBD2	TRBV25-1	TRBJ2-7	TGTGCCAGCAGTCGGGCCAAAGCGGGGGGAGACGAGCAGTACTTC	CASSRAKAGGDEQYF
NA	NA	TRBV25-1	TRBJ1-6	TGTGCCAGCAGATCACAGGGAGGACGTCCCCTCCACTTT	CASRSQGGRPLHF